These T cell receptor beta chains were read from a single sample in a study of human T cells and chemical hapten exposure. MiXCR, applied by TCRdb to the RACE reads, yields one record per CDR3 protein. The data hold under 120,000 distinct CDR3 sequences, with around 10% observed a single time. The sequences come from whole blood, collected in connection with sensitization to the hapten diphenylcyclopropenone (DPC). These receptors were collected from a woman in her thirties or forties with alopecia areata. Some clones in this sample may be carry-over from other donors' samples. CDR3s include the opening cysteine and the closing phenylalanine or tryptophan. D genes are given only for firm matches. Size tells how often a clone was seen (once, few, many) or the class of an expanded clone, and some rows leave it out.

>NA|many|TRBV18|TRBJ1-5
TGTGCCAGCTCGCTGAACCCCGGGGGCCATCAGCCCCAGCATTTT
CASSLNPGGHQPQHF
>TRBD1|few|TRBV24-1|TRBJ1-5
TGTGCCACCAGTGATGGGACAGGGAACAATCAGCCCCAGCATTTT
CATSDGTGNNQPQHF
>NA|many|TRBV10-3|TRBJ1-1
TGTGCCATCAGCCGACCGGGGACTGAAGCTTTCTTT
CAISRPGTEAFF
>NA|few|TRBV11-2|TRBJ2-1
TGTGCCAGCAGAGGGACTGGGACCAATGAGCAGTTCTTC
CASRGTGTNEQFF
>NA|NA|TRBV12-5|TRBJ2-7
TGTGCTAGTGGTTTGGTACAGAACAGTCTCTCCTACGAGCAGTACTTC
CASGLVQNSLSYEQYF
>NA|NA|TRBV20-1|TRBJ2-3
TGCAGTGCTAGAGGGCCCACAGATACGCAGTATTTT
CSARGPTDTQYF
>NA|many|TRBV12-3/TRBV12-4|TRBJ2-4
TGTGCCAGCAGTTTCGTCGGGGAAAACATTCAGTACTTC
CASSFVGENIQYF
>NA|many|TRBV25-1|TRBJ1-1
TGTGCCAGCAGTGAATCGAGAGGGAACACTGAAGCTTTCTTT
CASSESRGNTEAFF
>TRBD1|few|TRBV7-8|TRBJ1-5
TGTGCCAGCAGCCAGACAGGGGCTAGCAATCAGCCCCAGCATTTT
CASSQTGASNQPQHF
>NA|many|TRBV9|TRBJ2-1
NA
CASSVGVGTALEFF
>NA|many|TRBV12-3/TRBV12-4|TRBJ1-2
TGTGCCAGCAGTTCAACCGGGGGGGGCTATGGCTACACCTTC
CASSSTGGGYGYTF
>NA|many|TRBV27|TRBJ1-1
TGTGCCAGCAGTCTAGGAAACAGGGCGAACACTGAAGCTTTCTTT
CASSLGNRANTEAFF
>TRBD2|NA|TRBV9|TRBJ2-1
TGTGCCAGCAGCGTACTAGCGGGGGGTACAGCTTACAATGAGCAGTTCTTC
CASSVLAGGTAYNEQFF
>TRBD1|NA|TRBV5-6|TRBJ1-3
TGTGCCAGCAGCTTCACAGGGGCTGAAAACACCATATATTTT
CASSFTGAENTIYF
>TRBD1|few|TRBV2|TRBJ1-6
TGTGCCAGCAGGGACAGGGTCTCACCCCTCCACTTT
CASRDRVSPLHF
>TRBD2|few|TRBV3-1|TRBJ2-2
TGTGCCAGCAGCCCCGAGATAGCGGGAGCTTCCACCGGGGAGCTGTTTTTT
CASSPEIAGASTGELFF